This T cell receptor (beta chain) was sequenced for a study of OX40 agonist ivuxolimab in advanced cancers. Whole-study results and caveats: CD4+ and CD8+ T cells in blood underwent clonal expansion by week 6 at 0.1 to 3.0 mg/kg.

Note on this clone: What it recognizes is unknown.

Generated by immunoSEQ multiplex PCR, the TCRdb table keeps only in-frame clones and is missing some. The sample lists roughly 46,000 clones; around 85% were seen once. The junction had 9 bases not matched to a gene; V was cut back by 6 bases and J by 5 bases. Germline V gene sequence: CDR1 SGHRS, CDR2 YFSETQ. The CDR3 length is 14 residues. Sequencing was performed on CD4+ or CD8+ T cells sorted from blood, taken in a trial of the OX40 agonist ivuxolimab. The sequence was collected from an adult with an advanced solid tumor such as melanoma, head and neck, liver or kidney cancer. The V and J genes are TRBV5-1 and TRBJ2-5; TRBD2 aligns across 8 bases. CDR3 sequence: CASTPASGYETQYF. CDR3 bases: TGCGCCAGCACCCCAGCTAGCGGGTATGAGACCCAGTACTTC. Looking up the rest from reference TRBV5-1 and TRBJ2-5 gives the full variable domain: KAGVTQTPRYLIKTRGQQVTLSCSPISGHRSVSWYQQTPGQGLQFLFEYFSETQRNKGNFPGRFSGRQFSNSRSEMNVSTLELGDSALYLCASTPASGYETQYFGPGTRLLVL.